Listed below are T cell receptor beta chains from one sample, sequenced in a study of Ad26.COV2.S vaccination and SARS-CoV-2 variants. Sequencing used immunoSEQ multiplex PCR; TCRdb keeps in-frame clones, though not all of them. The table lists about 280,000 clones, roughly 86% of them singletons. This specimen was peripheral blood, taken in a trial of Ad26.COV2.S vaccine versus placebo. All receptors come from a person between 18 and 65 years old who received the Ad26.COV2.S COVID-19 vaccine or a placebo. Both conserved end residues are part of each CDR3. The D gene is left open where the match is weak. Where a row states a size, it is once, few, many or the class of an expanded clone; other rows omit it.

CDR3nt: TGTGCCAGCCGATCTAGTCAGGGGGCGGGCAATCAGCCCCAGCATTTT; CDR3aa: CASRSSQGAGNQPQHF; v_gene: TRBV19; len: 16; j_gene: TRBJ1-5; abundance: few; d_gene: TRBD1
CDR3nt: TGCGCCAGCAGCCGGGACAGGGGCTCTAGCTCCTACGAGCAGTACTTC; CDR3aa: CASSRDRGSSSYEQYF; v_gene: TRBV4-1; len: 16; j_gene: TRBJ2-7; abundance: few; d_gene: TRBD1
CDR3nt: TGTGCCAGCAGCCCAGGGTGGACAGTTGACACTGAAGCTTTCTTT; CDR3aa: CASSPGWTVDTEAFF; v_gene: TRBV7-2; len: 15; j_gene: TRBJ1-1; abundance: .; d_gene: .
CDR3nt: TGCGCCAGCAGTGTTTCCAGCATGCGTGAGCAGTTCTTC; CDR3aa: CASSVSSMREQFF; v_gene: TRBV10-1; len: 13; j_gene: TRBJ2-1; abundance: .; d_gene: .
CDR3nt: TGTGCCAGCAGCGACCCCAGGGGAAGGAATGGCTACACCTTC; CDR3aa: CASSDPRGRNGYTF; v_gene: TRBV5-4; len: 14; j_gene: TRBJ1-2; abundance: .; d_gene: .
CDR3nt: TGCGCCAGCAGCCCTCGAGGGGGGGGCGAGCAGTACTTC; CDR3aa: CASSPRGGGEQYF; v_gene: TRBV4-1; len: 13; j_gene: TRBJ2-7; abundance: .; d_gene: .
CDR3nt: TGTGCCAGCAGCTTAGAAAGTGGGGTGGGGAAAGAGACCCAGTACTTC; CDR3aa: CASSLESGVGKETQYF; v_gene: TRBV7-2; len: 16; j_gene: TRBJ2-5; abundance: .; d_gene: .
CDR3nt: TGTGCCAGCAGTGTATACTCCGGGACAATGGGGGGGAATGAGCAGTTCTTC; CDR3aa: CASSVYSGTMGGNEQFF; v_gene: TRBV25-1; len: 17; j_gene: TRBJ2-1; abundance: .; d_gene: .
CDR3nt: TGTGCCAGCAGCCAAGGCACTAGCGTACCCTACGAGCAGTACTTC; CDR3aa: CASSQGTSVPYEQYF; v_gene: TRBV14; len: 15; j_gene: TRBJ2-7; abundance: .; d_gene: TRBD2
CDR3nt: TGTGCCACCAGTCAGACTAGCGGGGAGGCAGATACGCAGTATTTT; CDR3aa: CATSQTSGEADTQYF; v_gene: TRBV24-1; len: 15; j_gene: TRBJ2-3; abundance: .; d_gene: TRBD2
CDR3nt: TGTGCCAGCTCACCAACGCAGGGTACAGATACGCAGTATTTT; CDR3aa: CASSPTQGTDTQYF; v_gene: TRBV18; len: 14; j_gene: TRBJ2-3; abundance: .; d_gene: .
CDR3nt: TGTGCCTGGAGCAAAGGTGGGGGAGAGACCCAGTACTTC; CDR3aa: CAWSKGGGETQYF; v_gene: TRBV30; len: 13; j_gene: TRBJ2-5; abundance: .; d_gene: .
CDR3nt: TGTGCCAGCAGCGTAGGTGGACTAGCGGTAGAGACCCAGTACTTC; CDR3aa: CASSVGGLAVETQYF; v_gene: TRBV9; len: 15; j_gene: TRBJ2-5; abundance: once; d_gene: TRBD2
CDR3nt: TGTGCCAGCAGCTTGGCAACTAGTCCCTCGGCTTACGAGCAGTACTTC; CDR3aa: CASSLATSPSAYEQYF; v_gene: TRBV11-2; len: 16; j_gene: TRBJ2-7; abundance: .; d_gene: .
CDR3nt: TGTGCCAGTTGGACCGGGGAGCTGTTTTTT; CDR3aa: CASWTGELFF; v_gene: TRBV12-3/TRBV12-4; len: 10; j_gene: TRBJ2-2; abundance: .; d_gene: .
CDR3nt: TGTGCCAGCAGCTCCCAATACAGGGAGCTGTTTTTT; CDR3aa: CASSSQYRELFF; v_gene: TRBV3-1/TRBV3-2; len: 12; j_gene: TRBJ2-2; abundance: once; d_gene: .
CDR3nt: TGTGCCTGGAGTGAGGGCGGGGAGCTGTTTTTT; CDR3aa: CAWSEGGELFF; v_gene: TRBV30; len: 11; j_gene: TRBJ2-2; abundance: .; d_gene: .
CDR3nt: TGTGCCAGCGCCGTGGCAGGGGCGGTTGGCTACACCTTC; CDR3aa: CASAVAGAVGYTF; v_gene: TRBV11-2; len: 13; j_gene: TRBJ1-2; abundance: .; d_gene: .
CDR3nt: TGTGCCTGGAGTGGGGGACTATCGAACAATGAGCAGTTCTTC; CDR3aa: CAWSGGLSNNEQFF; v_gene: TRBV30; len: 14; j_gene: TRBJ2-1; abundance: once; d_gene: TRBD2
CDR3nt: TGTGCCAGCAGCCCCAGGGGTAGCGGGGGGGTTAACAATGAGCAGTTCTTC; CDR3aa: CASSPRGSGGVNNEQFF; v_gene: TRBV13; len: 17; j_gene: TRBJ2-1; abundance: .; d_gene: TRBD2
CDR3nt: TGCACCAGCAGCCGGCGCACAGTGAGCTCCTACGAGCAGTACTTC; CDR3aa: CTSSRRTVSSYEQYF; v_gene: TRBV1; len: 15; j_gene: TRBJ2-7; abundance: .; d_gene: .
CDR3nt: TGTGCCAGCAGTGTTCAGGGCGGCGGTGCAGGTTCACCCCTCCACTTT; CDR3aa: CASSVQGGGAGSPLHF; v_gene: TRBV2; len: 16; j_gene: TRBJ1-6; abundance: .; d_gene: .
CDR3nt: TGTGCCAGCAGTTACGGGGAGGGGTTCTACAATGAGCAGTTCTTC; CDR3aa: CASSYGEGFYNEQFF; v_gene: TRBV6-5; len: 15; j_gene: TRBJ2-1; abundance: .; d_gene: TRBD2
CDR3nt: TGTGCCAGCAGCTTACCGACTAGCGGGCTCCAAGAGACCCAGTACTTC; CDR3aa: CASSLPTSGLQETQYF; v_gene: TRBV5-4; len: 16; j_gene: TRBJ2-5; abundance: .; d_gene: TRBD2
CDR3nt: TGTGCCAGCAGTCCGACTAGCGGGACAACAGATACGCAGTATTTT; CDR3aa: CASSPTSGTTDTQYF; v_gene: TRBV6-6; len: 15; j_gene: TRBJ2-3; abundance: .; d_gene: TRBD2
CDR3nt: TGCGCCAGCAGCTTGGGGGGAGTCCTTCGTGCCTACGAGCAGTACTTC; CDR3aa: CASSLGGVLRAYEQYF; v_gene: TRBV5-1; len: 16; j_gene: TRBJ2-7; abundance: .; d_gene: .
CDR3nt: TGTGCCAGCAGTTCTAGCGGGGGTGGGGATACGCAGTATTTT; CDR3aa: CASSSSGGGDTQYF; v_gene: TRBV2; len: 14; j_gene: TRBJ2-3; abundance: .; d_gene: TRBD2
CDR3nt: TGTGCCAGCAGCTTAGCTCTAGACAGATCCTACGAGCAGTACTTC; CDR3aa: CASSLALDRSYEQYF; v_gene: TRBV7-2; len: 15; j_gene: TRBJ2-7; abundance: .; d_gene: .
CDR3nt: TGTGCCAGCAGGTTGACAGGGTACGGGATCTCAACCTTC; CDR3aa: CASRLTGYGISTF; v_gene: TRBV6-5; len: 13; j_gene: TRBJ1-2; abundance: .; d_gene: TRBD1
CDR3nt: TGTGCCAGCGTGCACAGGGGGCGTTCGGACACTGAAGCTTTCTTT; CDR3aa: CASVHRGRSDTEAFF; v_gene: TRBV7-9; len: 15; j_gene: TRBJ1-1; abundance: .; d_gene: TRBD1
CDR3nt: TGCGCCAGCAGCCAAGATCGCCAGTATTACACTGAAGCTTTCTTT; CDR3aa: CASSQDRQYYTEAFF; v_gene: TRBV4-3; len: 15; j_gene: TRBJ1-1; abundance: .; d_gene: .
CDR3nt: TGCGCCAGCACCACGACAGGAGTATCGAGTGGGAACACTGAAGCTTTCTTT; CDR3aa: CASTTTGVSSGNTEAFF; v_gene: TRBV4-1; len: 17; j_gene: TRBJ1-1; abundance: .; d_gene: .
CDR3nt: TGCAGCGTTGCCCGGACAGGGGCGAACACTGAAGCTTTCTTT; CDR3aa: CSVARTGANTEAFF; v_gene: TRBV29-1; len: 14; j_gene: TRBJ1-1; abundance: .; d_gene: TRBD1
CDR3nt: TGTGCCAGCAGCCTCCAACAGGGGGGGAATGAAAAACTGTTTTTT; CDR3aa: CASSLQQGGNEKLFF; v_gene: TRBV7-2; len: 15; j_gene: TRBJ1-4; abundance: .; d_gene: TRBD1
CDR3nt: TGTGCCAGCAGCTTACCGACTCAGAACACCGGGGAGCTGTTTTTT; CDR3aa: CASSLPTQNTGELFF; v_gene: TRBV7-9; len: 15; j_gene: TRBJ2-2; abundance: .; d_gene: .
CDR3nt: TGTGCCAGCAGCATAACCCCGGGCACTGAAGCTTTCTTT; CDR3aa: CASSITPGTEAFF; v_gene: TRBV13; len: 13; j_gene: TRBJ1-1; abundance: once; d_gene: .
CDR3nt: TGCAGTGCTCCTCAGGAAGGCTACACCTTC; CDR3aa: CSAPQEGYTF; v_gene: TRBV20-1; len: 10; j_gene: TRBJ1-2; abundance: .; d_gene: .
CDR3nt: TGTGCCAGCAGTGCACCGGGACTAGCGGAAATCAATGAGCAGTTCTTC; CDR3aa: CASSAPGLAEINEQFF; v_gene: TRBV25-1; len: 16; j_gene: TRBJ2-1; abundance: few; d_gene: TRBD2
CDR3nt: TGTGCCAGCAGCCAAGATTCGGGGGGCCGCTACAATGAGCAGTTCTTC; CDR3aa: CASSQDSGGRYNEQFF; v_gene: TRBV4-2; len: 16; j_gene: TRBJ2-1; abundance: .; d_gene: .
CDR3nt: TGCGCCAGCAGCTTGATAGCGGGCCCCTACGAGCAGTACTTC; CDR3aa: CASSLIAGPYEQYF; v_gene: TRBV5-1; len: 14; j_gene: TRBJ2-7; abundance: .; d_gene: TRBD2
CDR3nt: TGTGCCAGCAGCTTAGGGCAGCGGAGCTCCTACGAGCAGTACTTC; CDR3aa: CASSLGQRSSYEQYF; v_gene: TRBV7-8; len: 15; j_gene: TRBJ2-7; abundance: .; d_gene: .
CDR3nt: TGCGCCAGCAGTGAGAGCGGGGGGCAAGAGACCCAGTACTTC; CDR3aa: CASSESGGQETQYF; v_gene: TRBV10-1; len: 14; j_gene: TRBJ2-5; abundance: .; d_gene: TRBD2
CDR3nt: TGTGCCACCGGGGCGGGAGAGACCAGTGAGCAGTTCTTC; CDR3aa: CATGAGETSEQFF; v_gene: TRBV15; len: 13; j_gene: TRBJ2-1; abundance: once; d_gene: TRBD2
CDR3nt: TGTGCCATCAGTGAGTCGAAAGTCTACGAGCAGTACTTC; CDR3aa: CAISESKVYEQYF; v_gene: TRBV10-3; len: 13; j_gene: TRBJ2-7; abundance: .; d_gene: .
CDR3nt: TGCGCCAGCAGCCATGCCCAAAACACTGAAGCTTTCTTT; CDR3aa: CASSHAQNTEAFF; v_gene: TRBV4-3; len: 13; j_gene: TRBJ1-1; abundance: .; d_gene: .
CDR3nt: TGCGCCAGCAGCTTGACTCGAACAGCGTTACCCACCTACGAGCAGTACTTC; CDR3aa: CASSLTRTALPTYEQYF; v_gene: TRBV5-1; len: 17; j_gene: TRBJ2-7; abundance: .; d_gene: .
CDR3nt: TGTGCCAGCTCACCCGACAGGGGGCGGGATGGCTACACCTTC; CDR3aa: CASSPDRGRDGYTF; v_gene: TRBV18; len: 14; j_gene: TRBJ1-2; abundance: .; d_gene: TRBD1
CDR3nt: TGTGCCAGCAGTTATGTTAGGGGGTTGTCCAAAAACATTCAGTACTTC; CDR3aa: CASSYVRGLSKNIQYF; v_gene: TRBV28; len: 16; j_gene: TRBJ2-4; abundance: once; d_gene: .
CDR3nt: TGTGCCAGTAGAAGTTCCACCGAGAACACTGAAGCTTTCTTT; CDR3aa: CASRSSTENTEAFF; v_gene: TRBV19; len: 14; j_gene: TRBJ1-1; abundance: .; d_gene: .
CDR3nt: TGTGCCAGCAGCACCGCCGGGACAGGGGGCGAGCAGTACTTC; CDR3aa: CASSTAGTGGEQYF; v_gene: TRBV3-1/TRBV3-2; len: 14; j_gene: TRBJ2-7; abundance: .; d_gene: TRBD1
CDR3nt: TGCGCCAGCAGTGAATCCCGAAGGTGGACCCAGTACTTC; CDR3aa: CASSESRRWTQYF; v_gene: TRBV10-2; len: 13; j_gene: TRBJ2-5; abundance: many; d_gene: .
CDR3nt: TGTGCCAGCATCACCACCGGGACCCACTCCAATGAGCAGTTCTTC; CDR3aa: CASITTGTHSNEQFF; v_gene: TRBV7-2; len: 15; j_gene: TRBJ2-1; abundance: .; d_gene: .
CDR3nt: TGTGCCAGCTGGGGGAACTCCTATAATTCACCCCTCCACTTT; CDR3aa: CASWGNSYNSPLHF; v_gene: TRBV6-5; len: 14; j_gene: TRBJ1-6; abundance: .; d_gene: .